This T cell receptor beta chain was sequenced in a study of T cell repertoires in cytomegalovirus infection. TCRdb re-called the reads with MiXCR, one entry per CDR3 protein. Of about 920,000 distinct CDR3 sequences in the sample, around a third were seen once. Findings and caveats of the study: Carriers of CMV plus the relevant HLA were identified by cumulative public TCR beta family frequency.

This clonotype was counted only a few times. Antigen specificity is unknown. This receptor was obtained from a human donor in good health (CMV status not recorded). Some clones in this sample may be carry-over from other donors' samples. The sample consisted of cultured CD8+ T cells from PBMCs, taken from culture after CMV antigen stimulation.

The CDR3 here is CASSFRFTTSNTGELFF. Written as DNA, the CDR3 is TGTGCCAGCAGTTTTCGGTTTACCACATCGAACACCGGGGAGCTGTTTTTT. J is TRBJ2-2 and V is TRBV27; D uncertain. Germline V gene data show CDR1 as MNHEY and CDR2 as SMNVEV (reference sequence). The CDR3 is made up of 17 amino acids. Trimming took off 3 bases at V and 0 bases at J, with 14 bases between the two ends.